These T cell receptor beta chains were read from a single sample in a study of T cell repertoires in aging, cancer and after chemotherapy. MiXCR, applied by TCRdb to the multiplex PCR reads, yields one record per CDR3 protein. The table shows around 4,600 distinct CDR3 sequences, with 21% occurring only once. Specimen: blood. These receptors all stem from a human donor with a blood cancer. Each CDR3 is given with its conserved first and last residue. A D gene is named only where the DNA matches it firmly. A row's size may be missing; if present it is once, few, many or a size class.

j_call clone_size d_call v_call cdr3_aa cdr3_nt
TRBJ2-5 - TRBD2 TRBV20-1 CSARDLLLAGGGETQYF TGCAGTGCTAGAGATCTGCTACTAGCGGGGGGCGGGGAGACCCAGTACTTC
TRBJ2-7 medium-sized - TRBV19 CASKERISSYEQYF TGTGCCAGTAAGGAGAGAATTTCGTCCTACGAGCAGTACTTC
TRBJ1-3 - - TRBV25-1 CASGTDGNTIYF TGTGCCAGTGGGACGGATGGAAACACCATATATTTT
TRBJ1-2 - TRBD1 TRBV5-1 CASSPDRGREDNYGYTF TGCGCCAGCAGCCCGGACAGGGGACGAGAGGACAACTATGGCTACACCTTC
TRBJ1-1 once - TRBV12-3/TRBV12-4 CVSSVGQRGEAFF TGTGTCAGCTCAGTAGGACAGAGGGGTGAAGCTTTCTTT
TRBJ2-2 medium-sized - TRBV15 CATSRVAPGELFF TGTGCCACCAGCAGAGTGGCCCCCGGGGAGCTGTTTTTT
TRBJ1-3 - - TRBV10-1 CASSEFSTGRSGNTIYF TGCGCCAGCAGTGAGTTTTCCACAGGGCGCTCTGGAAACACCATATATTTT
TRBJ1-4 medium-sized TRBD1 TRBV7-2 CASSFQAGGEKLFF TGTGCCAGCAGCTTCCAGGCAGGGGGTGAAAAACTGTTTTTT
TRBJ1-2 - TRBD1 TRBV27 CASSLFSGTGVEYGYTF TGTGCCAGCAGTTTATTTTCCGGGACAGGGGTAGAATATGGCTACACCTTC
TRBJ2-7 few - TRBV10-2 CASTQAHEQYF TGCGCCAGCACGCAGGCCCACGAGCAGTACTTC
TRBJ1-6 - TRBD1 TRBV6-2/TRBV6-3 CASKPPQGRNSPLHF TGTGCCAGCAAACCTCCACAGGGGCGTAATTCACCCCTCCACTTT
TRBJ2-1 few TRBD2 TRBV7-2 CASKRGGGEVYNEQFF TGTGCCAGCAAGAGGGGCGGGGGGGAAGTATACAATGAGCAGTTCTTC
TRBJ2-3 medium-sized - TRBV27 CASRRISYTDTQYF TGTGCCAGCCGAAGAATTTCATACACAGATACGCAGTATTTT
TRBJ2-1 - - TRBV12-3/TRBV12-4 CASSMTGYNEQFF TGTGCCAGCAGTATGACTGGATACAATGAGCAGTTCTTC
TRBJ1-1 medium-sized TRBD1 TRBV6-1 CATLHGTENTEAFF TGTGCCACGCTACACGGGACAGAGAACACTGAAGCTTTCTTT
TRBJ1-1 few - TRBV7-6 CASSYLEANTEAFF TGTGCCAGCAGCTACCTCGAGGCAAACACTGAAGCTTTCTTT
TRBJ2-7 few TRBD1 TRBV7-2 CASSDYQGAGTYEQYF TGTGCCAGCAGCGACTATCAGGGGGCAGGAACCTACGAGCAGTACTTC
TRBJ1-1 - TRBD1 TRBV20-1 CSATVPGTALNTEAFF TGCAGTGCTACCGTACCTGGGACAGCCTTGAACACTGAAGCTTTCTTT
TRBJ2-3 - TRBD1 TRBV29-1 CSVARGQTSTDTQYF TGCAGCGTTGCTCGGGGACAGACTAGCACAGATACGCAGTATTTT
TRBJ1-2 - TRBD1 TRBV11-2 CASSPRGDSRGYTF TGTGCCAGCAGCCCCAGGGGGGATTCGAGGGGCTACACCTTC
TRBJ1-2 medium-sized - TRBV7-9 CASSTYSYGYTF TGTGCCAGCAGCACATACAGCTATGGCTACACCTTC
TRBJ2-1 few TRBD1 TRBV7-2 CASSRQQGSYNEQFF TGTGCCAGCAGCCGGCAACAGGGGTCCTACAATGAGCAGTTCTTC
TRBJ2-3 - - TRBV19 CASSIGRQGGTDTQYF TGTGCCAGTAGTATAGGGAGGCAGGGGGGTACAGATACGCAGTATTTT
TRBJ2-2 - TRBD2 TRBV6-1 CASNTAGGPTGELFF TGTGCCAGCAACACCGCGGGGGGGCCCACCGGGGAGCTGTTTTTT
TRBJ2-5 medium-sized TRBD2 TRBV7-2 CASSPASGGALETQYF TGTGCCAGCAGCCCCGCCAGCGGGGGGGCCTTGGAGACCCAGTACTTC
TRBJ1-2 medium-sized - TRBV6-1 CASSRQADYGYTF TGTGCCAGCAGTCGACAGGCGGACTATGGCTACACCTTC
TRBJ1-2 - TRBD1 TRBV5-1 CASSLRTGTNGYTF TGCGCCAGCAGCTTACGGACAGGGACGAATGGCTACACCTTC
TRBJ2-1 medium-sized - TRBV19 CASRTRYYNEQFF TGTGCCAGTAGGACTCGATACTACAATGAGCAGTTCTTC
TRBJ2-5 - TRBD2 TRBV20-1 CSATGTSGGAGETQYF TGCAGTGCTACAGGGACTAGCGGGGGGGCGGGAGAGACCCAGTACTTC